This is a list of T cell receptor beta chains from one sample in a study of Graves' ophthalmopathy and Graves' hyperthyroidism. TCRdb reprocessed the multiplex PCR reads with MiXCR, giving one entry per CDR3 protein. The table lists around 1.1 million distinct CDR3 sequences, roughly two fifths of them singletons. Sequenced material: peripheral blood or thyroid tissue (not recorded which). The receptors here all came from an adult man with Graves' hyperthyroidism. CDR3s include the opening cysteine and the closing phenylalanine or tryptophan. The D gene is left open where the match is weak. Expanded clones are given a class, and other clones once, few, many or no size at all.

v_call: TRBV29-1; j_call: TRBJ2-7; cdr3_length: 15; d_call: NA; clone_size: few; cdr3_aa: CSVEETGSRAYEQYF; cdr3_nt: TGCAGCGTTGAAGAAACGGGGAGCCGGGCCTACGAGCAGTACTTC
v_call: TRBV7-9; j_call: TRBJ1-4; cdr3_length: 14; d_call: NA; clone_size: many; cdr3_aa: CASSLADRDEKLFF; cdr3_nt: TGTGCCAGCAGCTTAGCCGATCGGGATGAAAAACTGTTTTTT
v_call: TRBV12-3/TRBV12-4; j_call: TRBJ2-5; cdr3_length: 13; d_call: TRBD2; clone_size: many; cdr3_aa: CASEPGGEETQYF; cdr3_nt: TGTGCCAGCGAGCCGGGAGGAGAAGAGACCCAGTACTTC
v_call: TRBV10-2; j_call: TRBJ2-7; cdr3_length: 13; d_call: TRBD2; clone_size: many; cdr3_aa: CASSDRASGKQYF; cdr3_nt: TGCGCCAGCAGTGATAGGGCTAGCGGGAAGCAGTACTTC
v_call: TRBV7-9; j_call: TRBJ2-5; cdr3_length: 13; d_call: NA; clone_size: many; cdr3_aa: CASSLRITETQYF; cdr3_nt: TGTGCCAGCAGCTTACGAATAACGGAGACCCAGTACTTC
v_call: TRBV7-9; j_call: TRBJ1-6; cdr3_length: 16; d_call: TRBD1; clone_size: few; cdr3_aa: CASSHPGQSYNSPLHF; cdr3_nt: TGTGCCAGCAGCCACCCGGGACAGTCCTATAATTCACCCCTCCACTTT
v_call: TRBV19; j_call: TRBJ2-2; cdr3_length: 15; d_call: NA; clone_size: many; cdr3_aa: CASGTDGSNTGELFF; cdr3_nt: TGTGCCAGTGGGACGGACGGGTCGAACACCGGGGAGCTGTTTTTT
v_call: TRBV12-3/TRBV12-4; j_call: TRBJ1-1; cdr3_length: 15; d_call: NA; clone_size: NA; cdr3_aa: CASSHRGPRNTEAFF; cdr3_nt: TGTGCCAGCAGTCACCGGGGGCCTCGAAACACTGAAGCTTTCTTT
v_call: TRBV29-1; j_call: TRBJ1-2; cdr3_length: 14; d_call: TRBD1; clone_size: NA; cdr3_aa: CSVEGSGQNYGYTF; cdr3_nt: TGCAGCGTTGAAGGGTCGGGACAGAACTATGGCTACACCTTC
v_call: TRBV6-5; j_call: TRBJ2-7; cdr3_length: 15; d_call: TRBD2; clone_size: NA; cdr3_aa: CASQVINSGSHEQYF; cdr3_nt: TGTGCCAGTCAGGTTATTAATAGCGGGAGTCACGAGCAGTACTTC
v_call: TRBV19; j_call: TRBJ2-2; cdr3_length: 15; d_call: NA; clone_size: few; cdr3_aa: CASNTGNANTGELFF; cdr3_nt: TGTGCCAGTAACACAGGGAACGCGAACACCGGGGAGCTGTTTTTT